Below are 6 T cell receptor beta chains sequenced from a single sample in a study of blood T cell repertoires in COVID-19. Generated by immunoSEQ multiplex PCR, the TCRdb table keeps only in-frame clones and is missing some. The sample has under 60,000 clones; around 89% are singletons. The sequenced material came from peripheral blood. These receptors originate from a man in his 60s with acute or convalescent COVID-19.

This chain joins TRBV6-5 and TRBJ1-4; D might be TRBD1 (5 bases). The CDR3 consists of 14 residues. V lost 5 bases and J lost 0, with 7 bases in between. Germline V gene sequence: CDR1 MNHEY, CDR2 SVGAGI. CDR3 nucleotide sequence: TGTGCCAGCAGTCGGACAACAACTAATGAAAAACTGTTTTTT. Residues: CASSRTTTNEKLFF.

The rearrangement links TRBV5-4 to TRBJ2-3; 9 bases are a match to TRBD2. V trimming: 3 bases; J trimming: 6 bases; junction bases outside the gene matches: 14. CDR1 is SGHNT, CDR2 YYREEE, per germline (reference sequence). This CDR3 contains 17 residues. In nucleotides, the CDR3 is TGTGCCAGCAGCTCCCCGCTAGCGGGGACAACATCGGATACGCAGTATTTT. Protein product: CASSSPLAGTTSDTQYF. Full variable domain (rest looked up from reference TRBV5-4 and TRBJ2-3): ETGVTQSPTHLIKTRGQQVTLRCSSQSGHNTVSWYQQALGQGPQFIFQYYREEENGRGNFPPRFSGLQFPNYSSELNVNALELDDSALYLCASSSPLAGTTSDTQYFGPGTRLTVL.

This clone was observed a single time. The rearrangement uses TRBV24-1 and TRBJ2-7; tentative D call: TRBD1 (6 bases). The V gene's germline CDR1 is KGHDR and CDR2 SFDVKD. This CDR3 comprises 16 residues. The V and J ends lost 4 bases and 0 bases respectively, with 15 bases between them. Here the CDR3 DNA reads TGTGCCACCAGTGACGCCCGGGGACAAACCTCCTACGAGCAGTACTTC. As protein: CATSDARGQTSYEQYF.

This sequence joins TRBV11-2 and TRBJ1-1; possibly TRBD1 for D (6 bases). The CDR3 is 16 amino acids. Trimming removed 5 bases at V and 4 bases at J, with 20 bases between. Germline lookup yields CDR1 SGHAT and CDR2 FQNNGV. CDR3 nucleotide sequence: TGTGCCAGCAGCCCTATCGGGGGGGGCGATTCCACTGAAGCTTTCTTT. It is translated as CASSPIGGGDSTEAFF.

CDR3 bases: TGTGCCAGTAGTATCCGACAGGGGATGAACACTGAAGCTTTCTTT. It specifies CASSIRQGMNTEAFF. The rearrangement joins TRBV19 to TRBJ1-1; 8 nucleotides agree with TRBD1. This CDR3 is built from 15 residues. Germline V gene sequence: CDR1 LNHDA, CDR2 SQIVND (reference sequence). V gave up 3 bases and J gave up 0 bases; unmatched junction bases: 3.

The chain uses TRBV2 and TRBJ1-5; a weak D match, TRBD1 (5 bases). Germline V gene sequence: CDR1 SNHLY, CDR2 FYNNEI. The CDR3 length is 14 residues. V lost 3 bases to trimming and J lost 5 bases, with 11 bases between them. Written as DNA, the CDR3 is TGTGCCAGCAGTGAGGAACAGGCCCATCAGCCCCAGCATTTT. It encodes CASSEEQAHQPQHF.